This T cell receptor (beta chain) stems from a study of cytomegalovirus exposure and HLA in healthy donors. In the PCR, 60 Vbeta and 13 Jbeta primers were used. Profiled with immunoSEQ multiplex PCR; TCRdb holds only in-frame clones, not every one. The sample consists of roughly 160,000 clones, around 79% of them appearing once. This CDR3 has 11 amino acids. With 10 bases removed from V and 5 bases from J, the gap between germline ends came to 10 bases. CDR1 and CDR2 (germline): MNHEY, SMNVEV (reference sequence). Sequences were obtained from PBMCs. The sequence came from a man aged 50-59 years in good health and CMV-seropositive. V and J are TRBV27 and TRBJ2-3, with no clear D. The CDR3, as DNA: TGTGCCACCGATCGAGGAGATACGCAGTATTTT. It specifies CATDRGDTQYF.